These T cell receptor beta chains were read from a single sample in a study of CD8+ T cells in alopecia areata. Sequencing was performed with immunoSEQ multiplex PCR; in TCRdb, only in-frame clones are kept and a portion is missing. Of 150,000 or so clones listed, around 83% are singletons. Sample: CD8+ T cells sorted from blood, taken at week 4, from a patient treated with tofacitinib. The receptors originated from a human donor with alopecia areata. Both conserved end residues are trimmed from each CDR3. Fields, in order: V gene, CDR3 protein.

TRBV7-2,ASSLREYTDTQY
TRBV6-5,ASSYGDLYNEQF
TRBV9,ASSGGLAGNKNIQY
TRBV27,ASSLLGVGQGLFKAF
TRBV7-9,ASSRGQGAYEQY
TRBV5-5,ASSQGRNSYNEQF
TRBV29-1,SGGLAGNEQF
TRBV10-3,AISTLQDTSGPQH
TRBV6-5,ASSAGGRDEQF
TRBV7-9,ASSFRDGPYEQY
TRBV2,ASSSGSVQPQH
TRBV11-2,ASSSGQGTEAF
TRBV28,ASSFAADGYT
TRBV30,AWQDRDSYNEQF
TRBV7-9,ASSLAAAWSEQF
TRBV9,ASSDISDSTDTQY
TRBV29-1,SVESAKPWQY
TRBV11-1,ASSFDRSSYEQY
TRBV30,AWSWTGGNTGELF
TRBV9,ASSVEGLSYEQY
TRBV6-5,ASSYEVAAYEQY
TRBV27,ASSSRQASYEQY